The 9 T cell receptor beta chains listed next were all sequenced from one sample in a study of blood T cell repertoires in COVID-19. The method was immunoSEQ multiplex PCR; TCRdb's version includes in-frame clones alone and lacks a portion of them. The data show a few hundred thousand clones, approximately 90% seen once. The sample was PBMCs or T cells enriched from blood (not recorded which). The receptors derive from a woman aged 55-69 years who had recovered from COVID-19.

For the CDR3, the DNA is TGCGCCAGCAGCCAGGGGCTACAGAGCAATCAGCCCCAGCATTTT. Amino acid sequence: CASSQGLQSNQPQHF. The genes are TRBV4-1 and TRBJ1-5, with D possibly TRBD1 on 5 matching bases. Germline CDR1 MGHRA, CDR2 YSYEKL. V was trimmed by 3 bases and J by 1 base, leaving 10 bases between them. The CDR3 runs 15 residues.

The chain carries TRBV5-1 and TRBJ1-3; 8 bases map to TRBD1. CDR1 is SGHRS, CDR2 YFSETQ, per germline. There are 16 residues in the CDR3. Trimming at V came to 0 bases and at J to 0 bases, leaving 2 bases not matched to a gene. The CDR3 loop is CASSLAQGDSGNTIYF. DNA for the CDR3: TGCGCCAGCAGCTTGGCACAGGGGGACTCTGGAAACACCATATATTTT.

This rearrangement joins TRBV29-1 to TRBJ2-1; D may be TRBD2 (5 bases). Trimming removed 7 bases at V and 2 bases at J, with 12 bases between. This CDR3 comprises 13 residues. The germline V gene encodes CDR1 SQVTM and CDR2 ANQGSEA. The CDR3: CSGIQTTYNEQFF. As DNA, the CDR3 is TGCAGCGGGATCCAGACTACCTACAATGAGCAGTTCTTC.

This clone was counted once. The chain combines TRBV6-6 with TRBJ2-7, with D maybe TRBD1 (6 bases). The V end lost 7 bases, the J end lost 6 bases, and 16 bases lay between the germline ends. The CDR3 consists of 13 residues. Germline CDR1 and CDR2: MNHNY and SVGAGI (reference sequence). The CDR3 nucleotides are TGTGCCAGCACCCAGGAACAGGGTTCCGAGCAGTACGTC. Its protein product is CASTQEQGSEQYV.

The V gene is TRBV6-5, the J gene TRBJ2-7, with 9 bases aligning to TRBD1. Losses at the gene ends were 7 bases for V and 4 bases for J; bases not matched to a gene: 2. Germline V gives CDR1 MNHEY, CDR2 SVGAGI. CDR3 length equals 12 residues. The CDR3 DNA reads TGTGCCAGCATGGGACAGGGATACGAGCAGTACTTC. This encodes CASMGQGYEQYF.

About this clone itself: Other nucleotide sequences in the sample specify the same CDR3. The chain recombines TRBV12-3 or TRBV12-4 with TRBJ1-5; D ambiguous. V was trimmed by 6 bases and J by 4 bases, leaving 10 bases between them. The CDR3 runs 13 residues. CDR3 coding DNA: TGTGCCAGCAGCCTTACACGTAATCAGCCCCAGCATTTT. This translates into CASSLTRNQPQHF.

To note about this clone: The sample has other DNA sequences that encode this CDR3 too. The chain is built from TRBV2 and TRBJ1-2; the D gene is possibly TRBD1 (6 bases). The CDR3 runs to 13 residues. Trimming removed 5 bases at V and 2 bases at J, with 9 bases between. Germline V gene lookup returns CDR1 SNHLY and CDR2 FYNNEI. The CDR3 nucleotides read TGTGCCAGCAGTCCCACAGGGAACTATGGCTACACCTTC. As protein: CASSPTGNYGYTF.

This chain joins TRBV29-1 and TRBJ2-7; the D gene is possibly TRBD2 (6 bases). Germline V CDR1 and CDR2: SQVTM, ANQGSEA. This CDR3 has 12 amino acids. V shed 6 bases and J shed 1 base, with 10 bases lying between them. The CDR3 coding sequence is TGCAGCGTCCGGGACTCATCCTACGAGCAGTACGTC. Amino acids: CSVRDSSYEQYV.

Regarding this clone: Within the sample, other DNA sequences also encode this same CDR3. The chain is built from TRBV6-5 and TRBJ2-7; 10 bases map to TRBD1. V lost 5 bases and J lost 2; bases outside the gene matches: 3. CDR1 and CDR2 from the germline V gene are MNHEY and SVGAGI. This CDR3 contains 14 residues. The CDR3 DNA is TGTGCCAGCAGTCGGACAGGGGGGCCCTACGAGCAGTACGTC. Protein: CASSRTGGPYEQYV.